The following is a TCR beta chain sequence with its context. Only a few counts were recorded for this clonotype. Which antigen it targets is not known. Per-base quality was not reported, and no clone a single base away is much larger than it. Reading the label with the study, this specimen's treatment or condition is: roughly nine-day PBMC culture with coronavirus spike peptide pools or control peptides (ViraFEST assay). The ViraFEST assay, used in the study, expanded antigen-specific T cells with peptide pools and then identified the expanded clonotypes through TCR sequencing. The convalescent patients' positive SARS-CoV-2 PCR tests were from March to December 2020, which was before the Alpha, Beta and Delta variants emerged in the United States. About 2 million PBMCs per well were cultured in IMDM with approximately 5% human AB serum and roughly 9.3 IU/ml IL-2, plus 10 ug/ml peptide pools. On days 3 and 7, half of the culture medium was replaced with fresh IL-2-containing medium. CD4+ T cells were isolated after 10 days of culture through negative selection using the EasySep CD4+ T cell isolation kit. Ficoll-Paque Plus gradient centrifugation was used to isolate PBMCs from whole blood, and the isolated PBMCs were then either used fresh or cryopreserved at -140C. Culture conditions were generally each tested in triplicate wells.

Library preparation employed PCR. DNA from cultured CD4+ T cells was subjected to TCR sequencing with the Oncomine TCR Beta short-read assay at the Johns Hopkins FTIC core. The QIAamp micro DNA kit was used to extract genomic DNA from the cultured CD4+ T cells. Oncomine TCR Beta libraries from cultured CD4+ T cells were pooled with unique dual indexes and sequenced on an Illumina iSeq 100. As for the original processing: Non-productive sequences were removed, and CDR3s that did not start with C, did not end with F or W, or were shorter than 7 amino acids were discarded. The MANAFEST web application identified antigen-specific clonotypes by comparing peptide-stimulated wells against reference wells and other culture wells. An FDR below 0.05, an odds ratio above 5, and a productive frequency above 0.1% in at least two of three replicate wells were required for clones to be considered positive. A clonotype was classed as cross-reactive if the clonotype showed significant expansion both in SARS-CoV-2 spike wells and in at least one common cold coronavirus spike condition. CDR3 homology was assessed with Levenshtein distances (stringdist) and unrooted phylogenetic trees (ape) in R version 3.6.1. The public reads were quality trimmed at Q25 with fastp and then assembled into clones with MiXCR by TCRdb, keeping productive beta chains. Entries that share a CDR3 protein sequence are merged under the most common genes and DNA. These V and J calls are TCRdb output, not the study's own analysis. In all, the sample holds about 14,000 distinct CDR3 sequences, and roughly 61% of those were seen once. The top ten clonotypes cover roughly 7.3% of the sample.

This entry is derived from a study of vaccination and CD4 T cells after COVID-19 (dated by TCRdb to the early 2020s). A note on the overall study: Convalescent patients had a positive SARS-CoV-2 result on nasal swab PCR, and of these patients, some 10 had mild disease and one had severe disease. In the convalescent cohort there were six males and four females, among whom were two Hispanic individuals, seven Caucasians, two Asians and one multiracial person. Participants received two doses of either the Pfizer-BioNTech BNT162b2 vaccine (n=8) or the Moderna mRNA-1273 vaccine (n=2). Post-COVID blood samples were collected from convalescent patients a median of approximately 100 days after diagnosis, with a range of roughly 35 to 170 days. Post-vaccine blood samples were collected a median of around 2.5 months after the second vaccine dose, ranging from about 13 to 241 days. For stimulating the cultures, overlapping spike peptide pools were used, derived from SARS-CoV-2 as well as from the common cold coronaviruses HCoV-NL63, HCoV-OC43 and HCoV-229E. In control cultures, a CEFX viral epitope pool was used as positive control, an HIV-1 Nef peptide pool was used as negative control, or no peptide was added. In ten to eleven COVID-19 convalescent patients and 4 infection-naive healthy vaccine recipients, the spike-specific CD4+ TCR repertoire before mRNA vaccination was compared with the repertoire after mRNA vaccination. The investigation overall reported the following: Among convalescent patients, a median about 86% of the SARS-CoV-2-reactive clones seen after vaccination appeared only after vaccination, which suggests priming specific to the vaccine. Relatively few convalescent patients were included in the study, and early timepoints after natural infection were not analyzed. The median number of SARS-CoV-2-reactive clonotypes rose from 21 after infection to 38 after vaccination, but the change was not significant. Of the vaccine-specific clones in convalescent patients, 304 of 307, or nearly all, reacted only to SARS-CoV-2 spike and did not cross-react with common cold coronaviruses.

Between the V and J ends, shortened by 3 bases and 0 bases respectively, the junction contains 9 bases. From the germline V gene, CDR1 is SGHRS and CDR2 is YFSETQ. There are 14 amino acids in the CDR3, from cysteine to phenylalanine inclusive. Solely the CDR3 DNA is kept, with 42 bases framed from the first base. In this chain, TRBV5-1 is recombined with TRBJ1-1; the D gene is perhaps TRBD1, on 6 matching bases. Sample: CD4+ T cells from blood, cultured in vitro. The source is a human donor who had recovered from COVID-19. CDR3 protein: CASSSQGMNTEAFF. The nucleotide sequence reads TGCGCCAGCAGCTCGCAGGGGATGAACACTGAAGCTTTCTTT. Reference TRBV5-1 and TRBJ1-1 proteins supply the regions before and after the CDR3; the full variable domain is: KAGVTQTPRYLIKTRGQQVTLSCSPISGHRSVSWYQQTPGQGLQFLFEYFSETQRNKGNFPGRFSGRQFSNSRSEMNVSTLELGDSALYLCASSSQGMNTEAFFGQGTRLTVV.